The 18 T cell receptor beta chains given below trace back to one sample, sequenced in a study of cytomegalovirus exposure and HLA in healthy donors. Both 60 Vbeta primers and 13 Jbeta primers went into the PCR. Generated by immunoSEQ multiplex PCR, the TCRdb table keeps only in-frame clones and is missing some. Recorded for this sample: over 100,000 clones. The sequencing input was PBMCs. The receptor source for this set is a man in his forties in good health and CMV-seropositive.

V usage is TRBV5-6 and J usage is TRBJ2-7, with a possible D match to TRBD2 (6 bases). In germline, CDR1 is SGHDT, CDR2 YYEEEE. CDR3 size: 12 residues. Deletions cut 4 bases from V and 7 bases from J, with 12 bases between. The CDR3 DNA reads as TGTGCCAGCAGCCAGGGACTGGGGGAGCAGTACTTC. It yields the protein CASSQGLGEQYF.

The V and J genes are TRBV7-2 and TRBJ2-7, with 11 bases fitting TRBD2. This CDR3 spans 18 amino acids. V lost 5 bases, J lost 2 bases, and 14 bases stayed unmatched. CDR1 and CDR2 from the germline V gene are SGHTA and FQGNSA. In DNA form, the CDR3 reads TGTGCCAGCAGCCTTTTAGTGTCGGGGACTAGCGGTCCCTACGAGCAGTACTTC. The encoded protein is CASSLLVSGTSGPYEQYF.

V and J are TRBV5-1 and TRBJ2-3, with 7 positions matching TRBD2. The junction had 0 bases not matched to a gene; V was cut back by 2 bases and J by 0 bases. The CDR3 has 14 amino acids. Germline CDR1 and CDR2: SGHRS and YFSETQ. As DNA, the CDR3 is TGCGCCAGCAGCTTTAGCGGGAGCACAGATACGCAGTATTTT. Residues: CASSFSGSTDTQYF.

The genes are TRBV27 and TRBJ1-5; D is perhaps TRBD1 (5 bases). CDR3 length: 13 amino acids. The germline gives CDR1 MNHEY, CDR2 SMNVEV (reference sequence). V gave up 8 bases and J gave up 7 bases, with 15 bases separating them. The CDR3 DNA follows: TGTGCCAGCGGGGGGGGGATTCGACAGCCCCAGCATTTT. It codes for CASGGGIRQPQHF.

The genes are TRBV5-8 and TRBJ1-3; D remains ambiguous. Trimming stripped 0 bases from V and 0 bases from J, with 7 bases between. The CDR3 length is 15 residues. Germline CDR1 and CDR2: SGHTS and YDEGEE. CDR3 coding DNA: TGTGCCAGCAGCTTGGGGCAGGACTCTGGAAACACCATATATTTT. Its translation is CASSLGQDSGNTIYF.

The chain combines TRBV7-9 with TRBJ2-3; the match to TRBD2 covers 10 bases. With V trimmed by 5 bases and J by 4 bases, 9 bases remained unmatched. Germline V gene data show CDR1 as SEHNR and CDR2 as FQNEAQ (reference sequence). The CDR3 consists of 16 residues. CDR3 loop: CASSPTSGTGPDTQYF. The CDR3 nucleotides are TGTGCCAGCAGCCCCACTAGCGGGACCGGTCCAGATACGCAGTATTTT.

The V call is TRBV30, the J call TRBJ2-1; D not resolved. Trimming pared 7 bases from V and 0 bases from J, leaving 13 bases between. The germline V gene has CDR1 GTSNPN and CDR2 SVGIG (reference sequence). The CDR3 has 14 amino acids. The CDR3, as DNA: TGTGCCTTGGTGGCGGAGTACTCCTACAATGAGCAGTTCTTC. Translated, it gives CALVAEYSYNEQFF.

The J gene is TRBJ2-2, the V gene TRBV7-7; no clear D. CDR3 length: 15 residues. Germline loops: CDR1 SSHAT, CDR2 FNYEAQ (reference sequence). The V end was cut by 1 base, the J end by 0 bases, with 6 bases between. CDR3 in amino acids: CASSLGHTNTGELFF. The CDR3 coding sequence is TGTGCCAGCAGCTTAGGACATACGAACACCGGGGAGCTGTTTTTT.

The chain uses TRBV11-2 and TRBJ1-1, with D hard to call. V gave up 5 bases and J gave up 0 bases, with 7 bases separating them. CDR1 SGHAT and CDR2 FQNNGV come from the germline V gene. The CDR3 loop spans 13 amino acids. CDR3 amino acids: CASSGRMNTEAFF. CDR3 nucleotides: TGTGCCAGCAGCGGGCGAATGAACACTGAAGCTTTCTTT.

The genes are TRBV28 and TRBJ2-7; possibly TRBD1 for D (5 bases). CDR3 length: 12 residues. Germline V gene lookup returns CDR1 MDHEN and CDR2 SYDVKM. Between the trimmed V and J ends, which lost 5 bases and 5 bases, there was a span of 10 bases. This CDR3 is CASSLDRNEQYF. The CDR3 DNA reads TGTGCCAGCAGTCTCGACAGAAACGAGCAGTACTTC. Using reference TRBV28 and TRBJ2-7 for the parts outside the CDR3, the full variable domain is DVKVTQSSRYLVKRTGEKVFLECVQDMDHENMFWYRQDPGLGLRLIYFSYDVKMKEKGDIPEGYSVSREKKERFSLILESASTNQTSMYLCASSLDRNEQYFGPGTRLTVT.

V is TRBV4-2 and J is TRBJ1-5; tentatively, D is TRBD1 (6 bases). The germline V and J ends were trimmed by 0 bases and 6 bases, with 18 bases remaining between them. The CDR3 spans 17 residues. The germline CDR1 and CDR2 sequences are LGHNA and YNFKEQ. CDR3 in DNA: TGTGCCAGCAGCCAAGAGTGGGGGGGGGCACTGCGTCAGCCCCAGCATTTT. It specifies CASSQEWGGALRQPQHF.

This chain uses TRBV5-1 with TRBJ2-3; TRBD2 is a possible D gene (6 bases). Trimming removed 0 bases from V and 13 bases from J, with 15 bases in between. The CDR3 loop spans 13 amino acids. CDR1 and CDR2 (germline): SGHRS, YFSETQ. The CDR3 spells CASSLALEGREYF. DNA of the CDR3: TGCGCCAGCAGCTTGGCCCTGGAGGGCCGGGAGTATTTT.

This sequence joins TRBV14 and TRBJ2-7; 8 positions agree with TRBD1. The CDR3 runs 15 residues. Trimming took 1 base from V and 5 from J; bases not matched to a gene: 7. Per germline, CDR1 SGHDN and CDR2 FVKESK. The CDR3 bases are TGTGCCAGCAGCCAAGGGGCGCAGGGGGCCGACGAGCAGTACTTC. Translation gives CASSQGAQGADEQYF.

V and J are TRBV19 and TRBJ1-1; the D gene is possibly TRBD1 (5 bases). The CDR3 covers 13 residues. Trimming left V 9 bases short and J 2 bases short, with 13 bases between. Germline CDR1 reads LNHDA; CDR2 reads SQIVND (reference sequence). In nucleotides, the CDR3 is TGTGCCAGGGGCGAGACAGTTAACACTGAAGCTTTCTTT. It is translated as CARGETVNTEAFF.

The J gene is TRBJ1-1, the V gene TRBV6-6; no clear D gene. CDR3 length: 11 amino acids. Trimming shortened V by 7 bases and J by 4 bases, and 7 bases separated the two germline ends. From germline, CDR1 is MNHNY and CDR2 SVGAGI (reference sequence). The DNA of the CDR3 is TGTGCCAGCACACTAGGCACTGAAGCTTTCTTT. Translation gives CASTLGTEAFF.

CDR3 loop: CASSEPGPYEQYF. The CDR3 region has the DNA TGTGCCAGCAGTGAGCCAGGGCCCTACGAGCAGTACTTC. V and J are TRBV6-1 and TRBJ2-7; tentatively, D is TRBD1 (5 bases). Trimming took off 3 bases at V and 2 bases at J, with 8 bases between the two ends. The CDR3 totals 13 residues. Germline V gene data show CDR1 as MNHNS and CDR2 as SASEGT.

The chain couples TRBV5-5 to TRBJ2-3; TRBD1 aligns across 8 bases. CDR1 is SGHKS, CDR2 YYEKEE, per germline (reference sequence). With V trimmed by 7 bases and J by 2 bases, 9 bases remained unmatched. CDR3 size: 15 residues. The CDR3 sequence: CASYPGQVFTDTQYF. The CDR3 coding sequence is TGTGCCAGCTATCCGGGACAGGTCTTCACAGATACGCAGTATTTT. Variable domain in full (rest from reference TRBV5-5 and TRBJ2-3): DAGVTQSPTHLIKTRGQQVTLRCSPISGHKSVSWYQQVLGQGPQFIFQYYEKEERGRGNFPDRFSARQFPNYSSELNVNALLLGDSALYLCASYPGQVFTDTQYFGPGTRLTVL.

This chain connects TRBV28 to TRBJ1-1; possible D gene TRBD1, 6 bases. V gave up 2 bases and J gave up 11 bases, with 18 bases separating them. The CDR3 loop spans 14 amino acids. Per germline, CDR1 MDHEN and CDR2 SYDVKM. The CDR3 spells CASSLRGTGLGAFF. The CDR3 coding sequence is TGTGCCAGCAGTTTAAGGGGAACAGGGTTGGGCGCTTTCTTT.